This TCR beta chain was identified in a study of T cells in Graves' hyperthyroidism and ophthalmopathy. Clinicians diagnosed patients from clinical symptoms, serum thyroxine and TRAb, thyroid ultrasound and orbital computed tomography. CDR1 is SEHNR and CDR2 is FQNEAQ in the germline V gene (reference sequence). The V and J ends lost 5 bases and 6 bases, in that order; junction bases with no gene match: 9. The CDR3 is 15 amino acids. RNA transcripts gave rise to amplified TCR beta CDR3 regions. Carried out on the TCR CDR3, a first-round RT-PCR used the HTBI primer set. TCRdb itself ran the multiplex PCR reads through MiXCR, one entry per CDR3 protein. This table holds 540,000 or so distinct CDR3 sequences, around 46% found once. This clonotype appeared many times.

The sequence was obtained from an adult woman with Graves' disease, either hyperthyroidism or ophthalmopathy (not recorded which). This chain joins TRBV7-9 and TRBJ2-7, with 11 bases lining up with TRBD2. The sequenced sample consisted of peripheral blood or thyroid tissue (not recorded which). CDR3 loop: CASSPPGTSGLEQYF. The CDR3 DNA reads TGTGCCAGCAGCCCCCCCGGGACTAGCGGACTCGAGCAGTACTTC.